The 18 T cell receptor beta chains listed next were all sequenced from one sample in a study of metastatic and nonmetastatic thyroid tumors. No patient received treatment before thyroid surgery. TCRdb called clones again from the PCR reads with MiXCR. Of roughly 15,000 clones listed, less than 30% are singletons. The sample comprised tumor tissue. The receptors come from a female donor with papillary thyroid cancer or a benign thyroid nodule (not recorded which). Some clones in this sample may be carry-over from other donors' samples.

This clone was counted at least ten times. V is TRBV6-1 and J is TRBJ1-1, with D perhaps TRBD1 (5 bases). The CDR3 loop spans 14 amino acids. V was pared by 6 bases and J by 0 bases, with 11 bases between. The V gene's germline CDR1 is MNHNS and CDR2 SASEGT. DNA of the CDR3: TGTGCCAGCAGGGCAGGGTCCGTGAACACTGAAGCTTTCTTT. It specifies CASRAGSVNTEAFF.

This clone was counted only a few times. This may come from a read error, since a much larger clone is one base off. Distinct nucleotide sequences in the sample also encode this CDR3. The chain has TRBV9 and TRBJ1-1, with D possibly TRBD1 on 6 matching bases. Germline CDR1 SGDLS, CDR2 YYNGEE. The CDR3 has 17 amino acids. Here the CDR3 DNA reads TGTGCCAGCAGCGCGTCCCCCGGGGGGGGGCGGGTCACTGAAGCCTTCTTT. Protein: CASSASPGGGRVTEAFF.

This clone was observed many times. This chain uses TRBV5-4 with TRBJ2-2; 7 nucleotides agree with TRBD1. This CDR3 has 17 amino acids. The germline V gene has CDR1 SGHNT and CDR2 YYREEE (reference sequence). Trimming took 3 bases from V and 0 from J; bases not matched to a gene: 8. The CDR3 reads CASSWRQGVTNTGELFF. The CDR3 nucleotides are TGTGCCAGCAGCTGGCGACAGGGCGTGACGAACACCGGGGAGCTGTTTTTT.

The chain links TRBV12-3 or TRBV12-4 to TRBJ1-6, with D unclear. Trimming took 3 bases from V and 11 from J, leaving 14 bases between them. The CDR3 spans 14 residues. CDR3 DNA: TGTGCCAGCAGTTTGTATCGCCAGCTCCCACCCCTCCACTTT. This translates into CASSLYRQLPPLHF.

Notes on this clone: This could be a read error, since a much larger clone is one nucleotide away. Other DNA variants within this sample encode the same CDR3. J is TRBJ2-3 and V is TRBV14, with 8 bases fitting TRBD2. The CDR3 is 17 amino acids. In germline, CDR1 is SGHDN, CDR2 FVKESK. Written as DNA, the CDR3 is TGCGCCAGCAGCCCTTTCATTTTTAGCGGGGGCACAGATACGCAGTATTTT. Its protein is CASSPFIFSGGTDTQYF.

This clone came up many times. The rearrangement links TRBV5-1 to TRBJ2-6, with a possible D match to TRBD1 (5 bases). The CDR3 has 13 amino acids. V shed 0 bases and J shed 9 bases, with 7 bases lying between them. Germline CDR1 is SGHRS and CDR2 is YFSETQ. Written as DNA, the CDR3 is TGCGCCAGCAGCTTGGGACAGAACAACGTCCTGACTTTC. Encoded protein: CASSLGQNNVLTF.

By share, this clone counts as medium-sized. This chain joins TRBV28 and TRBJ2-5; D is perhaps TRBD1 or TRBD2 (5 bases each). Germline V gene data show CDR1 as MDHEN and CDR2 as SYDVKM. The CDR3 consists of 14 residues. Trimming took off 5 bases at V and 4 bases at J, with 14 bases between the two ends. The CDR3 nucleotides are TGTGCCAGCAGTCCCTCGTGGGGGACAGAGACCCAGTACTTC. It codes for CASSPSWGTETQYF.

This clone came up many times. The genes are TRBV7-9 and TRBJ1-4; a possible D gene is TRBD1 (6 bases). This CDR3 contains 15 residues. V lost 7 bases, J lost 8 bases, and 20 bases lay in between. Germline V lookup: CDR1 SEHNR, CDR2 FQNEAQ (reference sequence). The CDR3 protein is CASTLGAGAGEKLFF. The CDR3 region has the DNA TGTGCCAGCACTTTGGGGGCAGGTGCAGGGGAAAAACTGTTTTTT. Supplemented by reference TRBV7-9 and TRBJ1-4, the full variable domain reads DTGVSQNPRHKITKRGQNVTFRCDPISEHNRLYWYRQTLGQGPEFLTYFQNEAQLEKSRLLSDRFSAERPKGSFSTLEIQRTEQGDSAMYLCASTLGAGAGEKLFFGSGTQLSVL.

The CDR3 spells CASDSGTAGTEAFF. The CDR3 bases are TGTGCTAGTGATTCGGGGACGGCAGGCACTGAAGCTTTCTTT. V usage is TRBV12-5 and J usage is TRBJ1-1; TRBD1 is a possible D gene (5 bases). Germline assignment: CDR1 LGHNT and CDR2 FRNRAP. V gave up 7 bases and J gave up 4 bases, with 16 bases separating them. The CDR3 has 14 amino acids.

This chain uses TRBV6-1 with TRBJ1-6; possible D gene TRBD1, 5 bases. The germline V and J ends were trimmed by 7 bases and 6 bases, with 16 bases remaining between them. This CDR3 is built from 15 residues. Germline V gives CDR1 MNHNS, CDR2 SASEGT. The CDR3 region has the DNA TGTGCCAGCATCCCCTCGGGGGGGAGTAATTCACCCCTCCACTTT. Translating it yields CASIPSGGSNSPLHF.

Only a few counts were recorded for this clone. A much larger clone is a single base away; this may be a read error. This sequence joins TRBV6-6 and TRBJ2-2; the D is unclear. Germline loops: CDR1 MNHNY, CDR2 SVGAGI (reference sequence). This CDR3 is built from 16 residues. CDR3: CASSYRRPSFTWELFF. The CDR3 DNA sequence: TGTGCCAGCAGTTACCGGAGACCTTCTTTCACCTGGGAGCTGTTTTTT.

This clone is labeled medium-sized (0.01 to 0.1%). The chain has TRBV27 and TRBJ2-1; D may correspond to TRBD1 or TRBD2 (5 bases each). The germline gives CDR1 MNHEY, CDR2 SMNVEV (reference sequence). The germline V and J ends were trimmed by 2 bases and 10 bases, with 15 bases remaining between them. CDR3 length: 14 amino acids. The CDR3 region is CASSLGFRWGEQFF. The CDR3 DNA is TGTGCCAGCAGTTTAGGCTTTCGCTGGGGGGAGCAGTTCTTC.

The chain combines TRBV5-1 with TRBJ2-6, with 7 nucleotides matching TRBD1. The CDR3 contains 16 residues. V gave up 0 bases and J gave up 2 bases; unmatched junction bases: 2. CDR1 is SGHRS, CDR2 YFSETQ, per germline. As DNA, the CDR3 is TGCGCCAGCAGCTTGGCCCAGGGGGCTGGGGCCAACGTCCTGACTTTC. This translates into CASSLAQGAGANVLTF.

The rearrangement links TRBV2 to TRBJ1-2, with 10 bases matching TRBD1. The CDR3 spans 13 residues. The germline V gene has CDR1 SNHLY and CDR2 FYNNEI. With 7 bases clipped from V and 6 bases from J, the junction kept 5 bases outside the gene matches. CDR3: CASTRQGADGYTF. In DNA, the CDR3 is TGTGCCAGCACCCGACAGGGGGCAGATGGCTACACCTTC.

This clone was observed a handful of times. V and J are TRBV3-1 and TRBJ2-7, with D possibly being TRBD2 (6 bases). The germline V gene has CDR1 LGHDT and CDR2 YNNKEL (reference sequence). Deletions cut 0 bases from V and 9 bases from J, with 21 bases between. The CDR3 is made up of 16 amino acids. DNA of the CDR3: TGTGCCAGCAGCCAAGATTCGGAGGGGTGGTGGGTGAGGCAGTACTTC. It specifies CASSQDSEGWWVRQYF.

By share, this clone counts as medium-sized. This chain uses TRBV28 with TRBJ2-7; TRBD1 matches at 9 bases. Looked up from germline, CDR1 is MDHEN and CDR2 is SYDVKM. This CDR3 comprises 14 residues. Trimming at V came to 4 bases and at J to 5 bases, leaving 6 bases not matched to a gene. The CDR3 loop reads CASSSRDREHEQYF. The CDR3, as DNA: TGTGCCAGCAGTTCCCGGGACAGGGAGCACGAGCAGTACTTC.

The J gene is TRBJ1-2, the V gene TRBV7-2; maybe TRBD1 (6 bases). Germline V gene lookup returns CDR1 SGHTA and CDR2 FQGNSA. The CDR3 is 15 residues long. The ends were cut back, 5 bases at V and 4 bases at J, with 17 bases in the middle. The CDR3 coding sequence is TGTGCCAGCAGCCCAACCGCGGGGGCAGGCTATGGCTACACCTTC. As protein: CASSPTAGAGYGYTF.

This chain joins TRBV3-1 and TRBJ1-6, with a possible D match to TRBD1 (5 bases). V dropped 4 bases and J dropped 7 bases, with 11 bases sitting between them. From germline, CDR1 is LGHDT and CDR2 YNNKEL (reference sequence). CDR3 length: 14 amino acids. The CDR3 nucleotides read TGTGCCAGCAGCCCTCAGTCAGGGAATTCACCCCTCCACTTT. It encodes CASSPQSGNSPLHF.